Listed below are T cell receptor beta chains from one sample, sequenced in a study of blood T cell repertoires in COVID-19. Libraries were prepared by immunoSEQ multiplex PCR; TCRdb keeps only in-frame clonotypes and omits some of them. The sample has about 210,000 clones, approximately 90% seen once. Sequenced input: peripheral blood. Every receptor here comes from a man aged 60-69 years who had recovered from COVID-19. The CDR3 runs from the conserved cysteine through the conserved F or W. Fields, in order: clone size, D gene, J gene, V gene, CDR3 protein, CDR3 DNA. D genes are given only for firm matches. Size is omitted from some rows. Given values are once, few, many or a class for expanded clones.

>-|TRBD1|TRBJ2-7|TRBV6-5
CASSLQGHSYEQYF
TGTGCCAGCAGTTTACAGGGGCACTCCTACGAGCAGTACTTC
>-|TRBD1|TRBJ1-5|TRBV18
CASSGTGGWGNQPQHF
TGTGCCAGCTCCGGGACAGGGGGATGGGGAAATCAGCCCCAGCATTTT
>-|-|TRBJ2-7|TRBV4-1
CASSQAGSYEQYF
TGCGCCAGCAGCCAAGCAGGGTCCTACGAGCAGTACTTC
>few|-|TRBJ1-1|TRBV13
CASSLAPGRLGNTEAFF
TGTGCCAGCAGCTTAGCCCCCGGCAGGTTGGGGAACACTGAAGCTTTCTTT
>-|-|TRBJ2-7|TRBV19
CASVGAGAYEQYF
TGTGCCAGCGTGGGGGCGGGGGCCTACGAGCAGTACTTC
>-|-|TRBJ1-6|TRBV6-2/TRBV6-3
CASSYFTGGSLSPLHF
TGTGCCAGCAGTTATTTTACTGGCGGCAGTTTATCACCCCTCCACTTT
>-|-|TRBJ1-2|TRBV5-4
CASSLELINNYGYTF
TGTGCCAGCAGCTTGGAACTGATCAATAACTATGGCTACACCTTC
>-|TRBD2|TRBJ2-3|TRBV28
CASSLTGARLAGARDTQYF
TGTGCCAGCAGTTTAACAGGGGCACGCCTAGCGGGAGCTAGAGATACGCAGTATTTT
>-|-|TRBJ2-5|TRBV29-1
CSVEALASLGETQYF
TGCAGCGTTGAAGCTCTCGCTAGCCTGGGGGAGACCCAGTACTTC
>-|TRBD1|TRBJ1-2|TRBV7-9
CASRSDRVSNYGYTF
TGTGCCAGCAGGAGTGACAGGGTATCAAACTATGGCTACACCTTC
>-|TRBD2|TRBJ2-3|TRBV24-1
CATSDSSGGPTDTQYF
TGTGCCACCAGTGATTCTAGCGGGGGGCCCACAGATACGCAGTATTTT
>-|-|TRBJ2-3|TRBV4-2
CASSQDLGDTQYF
TGTGCCAGCAGCCAAGATCTCGGAGATACGCAGTATTTT
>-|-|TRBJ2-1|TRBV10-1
CASSAITGTYVNEQFF
TGCGCCAGCAGTGCTATTACCGGGACATATGTCAATGAGCAGTTCTTC
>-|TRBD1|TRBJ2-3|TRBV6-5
CAIWGDRGPDTQYF
TGTGCCATCTGGGGGGACAGGGGGCCAGATACGCAGTATTTT
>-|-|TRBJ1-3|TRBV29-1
CSVHSAAGNTIYF
TGCAGCGTTCATAGTGCCGCTGGAAACACCATATATTTT
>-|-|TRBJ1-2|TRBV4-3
CASSQQGSGGYTF
TGCGCCAGCAGCCAACAAGGTTCGGGTGGCTACACCTTC
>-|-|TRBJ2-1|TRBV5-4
CASSMSPGGTGDEQFF
TGTGCCAGCAGCATGTCCCCCGGGGGTACGGGCGATGAGCAGTTCTTC
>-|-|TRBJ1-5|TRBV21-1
CASTSKGGDRGAGINQPQHF
TGTGCCAGCACCTCAAAGGGTGGGGACAGGGGCGCCGGGATCAATCAGCCCCAGCATTTT
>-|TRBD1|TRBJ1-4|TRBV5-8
CASSSDRGHEKLFF
TGTGCCAGCAGCTCGGACAGGGGGCATGAAAAACTGTTTTTT
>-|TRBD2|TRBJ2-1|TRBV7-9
CASSLGLAGGNEQFF
TGTGCCAGCAGCTTAGGGCTAGCGGGAGGCAATGAGCAGTTCTTC
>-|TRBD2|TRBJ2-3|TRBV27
CASSLAGGGAQYF
TGTGCCAGCAGTTTAGCCGGCGGGGGGGCGCAGTATTTT
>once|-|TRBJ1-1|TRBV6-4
CASSDGGGTTEAFF
TGTGCCAGCAGTGACGGTGGGGGGACCACTGAAGCTTTCTTT
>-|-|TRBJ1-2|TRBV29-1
CSVVGEFGYGYTF
TGCAGCGTTGTAGGGGAATTCGGCTATGGCTACACCTTC
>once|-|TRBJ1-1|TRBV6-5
CASSFSRLNTEAFF
TGTGCCAGCAGTTTCTCGCGGTTGAACACTGAAGCTTTCTTT
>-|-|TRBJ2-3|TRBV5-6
CASSFYGPGATDTQYF
TGTGCCAGCAGCTTCTACGGGCCAGGGGCGACAGATACGCAGTATTTT
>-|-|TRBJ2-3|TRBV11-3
CASSLDLQTDTQYF
TGTGCCAGCAGCTTAGATCTCCAGACAGATACGCAGTATTTT
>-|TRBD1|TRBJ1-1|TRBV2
CATSRWRQGAMVNTEAFF
TGTGCCACCTCACGATGGCGACAGGGGGCGATGGTTAACACTGAAGCTTTCTTT
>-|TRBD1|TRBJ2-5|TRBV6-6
CASSARDRVLRETQYF
TGTGCCAGCAGTGCCCGGGACAGGGTCCTTAGAGAGACCCAGTACTTC
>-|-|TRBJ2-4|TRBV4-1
CASSSVEESLAKNIQYF
TGCGCCAGCAGCTCGGTCGAAGAGTCTCTAGCCAAAAACATTCAGTACTTC
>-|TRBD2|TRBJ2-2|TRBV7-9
CASSQLLGLAGGQTGELFF
TGTGCCAGCAGCCAGCTTCTTGGACTAGCGGGAGGGCAAACCGGGGAGCTGTTTTTT
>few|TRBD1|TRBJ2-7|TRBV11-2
CASSRYGQANSYEQYF
TGTGCCAGCAGCCGATACGGACAGGCTAACTCCTACGAGCAGTACTTC
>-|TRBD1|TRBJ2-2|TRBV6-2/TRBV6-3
CASSLRQGDTGELFF
TGTGCCAGCAGTCTGAGACAGGGAGACACCGGGGAGCTGTTTTTT
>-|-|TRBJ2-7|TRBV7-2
CASSSSRSYEQYF
TGTGCCAGCAGCTCCTCGCGTTCCTACGAGCAGTACTTC
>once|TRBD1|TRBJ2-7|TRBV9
CASSVLEGAYYEQYF
TGTGCCAGCAGCGTATTAGAGGGGGCGTACTACGAGCAGTACTTC
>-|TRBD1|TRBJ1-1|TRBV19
CASSPPGQREAFF
TGTGCCAGTAGTCCCCCGGGACAGAGGGAAGCTTTCTTT
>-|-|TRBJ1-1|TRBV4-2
CASSRIEDTEAFF
TGTGCCAGCAGCCGTATTGAGGACACTGAAGCTTTCTTT
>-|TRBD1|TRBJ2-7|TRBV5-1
CASTPGQINSYEQYF
TGCGCCAGCACCCCGGGACAGATCAACTCCTACGAGCAGTACTTC
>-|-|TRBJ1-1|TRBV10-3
CAISESKNTEAFF
TGTGCCATCAGTGAGTCCAAGAACACTGAAGCTTTCTTT
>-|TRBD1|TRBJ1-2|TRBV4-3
CASSQGTGDGPYGYTF
TGCGCCAGCAGCCAGGGTACAGGGGATGGCCCTTATGGCTACACCTTC
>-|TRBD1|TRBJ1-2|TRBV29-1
CSVIGQGGNYGYTF
TGCAGCGTCATAGGACAGGGGGGTAACTATGGCTACACCTTC
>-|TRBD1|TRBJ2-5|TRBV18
CASSQPPGQNSPSIQETQYF
TGTGCCAGCTCACAACCGCCGGGACAGAACTCCCCCTCCATCCAGGAGACCCAGTACTTC
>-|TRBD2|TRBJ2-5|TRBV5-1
CASSLGGTNQETQYF
TGCGCCAGCAGCTTGGGAGGGACTAACCAAGAGACCCAGTACTTC
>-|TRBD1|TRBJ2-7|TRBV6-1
CASSEGQGRFYEQYF
TGTGCCAGCAGTGAGGGACAGGGAAGGTTTTACGAGCAGTACTTC
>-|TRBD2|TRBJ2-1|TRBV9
CASSVVFGAGVFF
TGTGCCAGCAGCGTAGTATTCGGAGCGGGGGTGTTCTTC
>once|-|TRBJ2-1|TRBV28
CASTPARAGGNEQFF
TGTGCCAGCACTCCTGCCCGAGCAGGGGGGAATGAGCAGTTCTTC
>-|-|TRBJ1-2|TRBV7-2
CASSSREKGGGYGYTF
TGTGCCAGCAGCTCCAGGGAAAAGGGAGGAGGCTATGGCTACACCTTC
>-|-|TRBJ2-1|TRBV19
CASSIRRNNEQFF
TGTGCCAGTAGTATCAGGAGGAACAATGAGCAGTTCTTC
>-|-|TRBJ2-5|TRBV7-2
CASSLHGGVQGETQYF
TGTGCCAGCAGCCTCCACGGCGGGGTCCAAGGAGAGACCCAGTACTTC
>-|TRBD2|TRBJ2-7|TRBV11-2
CASSYRTSGRSLEQYF
TGTGCCAGCAGCTACAGGACTAGCGGGAGATCTTTGGAGCAGTACTTC
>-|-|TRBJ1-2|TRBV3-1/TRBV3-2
CASSPTAQQGSGYTF
TGTGCCAGCAGCCCAACGGCGCAACAGGGAAGTGGCTACACCTTC
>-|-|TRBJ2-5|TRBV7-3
CASSSDRQETQYF
TGTGCCAGCAGCTCGGACAGACAAGAGACCCAGTACTTC